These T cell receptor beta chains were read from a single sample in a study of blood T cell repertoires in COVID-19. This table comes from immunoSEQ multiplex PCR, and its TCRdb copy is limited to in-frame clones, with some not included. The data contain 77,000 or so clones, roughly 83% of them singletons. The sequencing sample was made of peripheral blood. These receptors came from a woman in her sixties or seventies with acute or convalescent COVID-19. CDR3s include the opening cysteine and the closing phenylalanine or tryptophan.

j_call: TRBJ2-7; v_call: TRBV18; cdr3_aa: CASSPPTGYLYEQYF
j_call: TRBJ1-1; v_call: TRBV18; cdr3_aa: CASSSANGGNTEAFF
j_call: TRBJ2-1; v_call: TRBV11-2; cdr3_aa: CASSLGSGGNEQFF
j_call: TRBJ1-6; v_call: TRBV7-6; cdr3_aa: CASSLEITGGSPLHF
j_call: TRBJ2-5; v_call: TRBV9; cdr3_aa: CASSVGSLPGETQYF
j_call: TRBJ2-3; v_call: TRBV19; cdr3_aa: CASSNRDIGDTQYF
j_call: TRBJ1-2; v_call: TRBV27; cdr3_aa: CASSSNAGTGLNYGYTF
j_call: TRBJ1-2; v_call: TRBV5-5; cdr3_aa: CASSVGGTSNYGYTF
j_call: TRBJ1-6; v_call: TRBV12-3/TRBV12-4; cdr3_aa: CASSRDRPSPLHF
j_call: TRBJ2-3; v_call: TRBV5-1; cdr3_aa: CASSEDRNTDTQYF